This T cell receptor beta chain appears in the sequencing data of a study of T-cell reconstitution after alpha-beta-depleted transplantation in children. A word on this clonotype: Its antigen is currently unknown.

Whole-study findings and limits: A year post-transplant, T-cell counts and diversity derived mostly from newly produced T cells.

It was with unique molecular identifiers that the TCRbeta library was prepared. Via MiXCR, TCRdb re-called the PCR reads, giving one row per CDR3 protein. The repertoire holds about a million distinct CDR3 sequences, with about 29% as singletons. Germline V CDR1 and CDR2: SNHLY, FYNNEI. The V gene lost 5 bases and the J gene lost 2 bases, with 16 bases spanning the gap. The length of the CDR3 is 15 residues. V usage is TRBV2 and J usage is TRBJ2-7; D might be TRBD2 (6 bases). This sequence originates from a boy in the first two years of life who had a stem cell transplant for SCID, so the T cells may come from the graft donor. The source material was PBMCs, mostly from graft donor cells, sampled 360 days after TCRalphabeta/CD19-depleted stem cell transplant. This CDR3 reads CASSLLAALPYEQYF. CDR3 in DNA: TGTGCCAGCAGTCTCTTAGCGGCATTGCCCTACGAGCAGTACTTC.